This entry lists 17 T cell receptor beta chains sequenced from one sample in a study of patients and donors after allogeneic stem cell transplantation. TCRdb analysed the RT-PCR reads with MiXCR anew, one entry per CDR3 protein. The data show about a million distinct CDR3 sequences, with roughly 18% seen just once and roughly 6.4% held by the top ten. Sequencing was performed on blood, either unsorted or a sorted T cell fraction (not recorded which). Receptor source: a human donor who was either an allogeneic HSCT recipient or a stem cell or donor lymphocyte infusion donor (not recorded which). It is not recorded whose cells these are; they may come from a transplant donor.

This clonotype has a count of ten or more. The chain recombines TRBV12-3 or TRBV12-4 with TRBJ1-1; D may be TRBD1 (6 bases). This CDR3 comprises 15 residues. The V and J ends lost 1 base and 1 base respectively, with 10 bases between them. CDR3 nucleotides: TGTGCCAGCAGTTTAGACAGGGTGGGGAACACTGAAGCTTTCTTT. Translating gives CASSLDRVGNTEAFF.

The V and J genes are TRBV12-3 or TRBV12-4 and TRBJ2-6, with D perhaps matching TRBD1 (6 bases). The CDR3 length is 22 residues. The V end lost 3 bases, the J end lost 0 bases, and 27 bases lay between the germline ends. The CDR3 loop is CASSFPRFGRTETGSGANVLTF. Here the CDR3 DNA reads TGTGCCAGCAGTTTTCCCCGATTTGGACGGACAGAGACTGGCTCTGGGGCCAACGTCCTGACTTTC.

A note on this clonotype: This may be a read error: a much more frequent sequence differs by one nucleotide. The chain joins TRBV6-5 to TRBJ1-1; D unresolved. The CDR3 sequence is 14 residues long. The V gene's germline CDR1 is MNHEY and CDR2 SVGAGI. Trimming took off 2 bases at V and 1 base at J, with 8 bases between the two ends. CDR3 region: CASSYERGNTEAFF. In DNA form, the CDR3 reads TGTGCCAGCAGTTACGAGAGAGGGAACACTGAAGCTTTCTTT.

This clonotype was seen only a few times. The CDR3 coding sequence is TGCAGTGCTAGAGTACAGGGGGATTTCAACACTGAAGCTTTCTTT. Its translation: CSARVQGDFNTEAFF. This chain joins TRBV20-1 and TRBJ1-1, with 8 nucleotides matching TRBD1. The trim removed 1 base at V and 2 bases at J, leaving 6 bases unmatched. The CDR3 spans 15 residues. Germline-derived CDR1 and CDR2 are DFQATT and SNEGSKA (reference sequence).

V is TRBV25-1 and J is TRBJ2-5, with 8 bases aligning to TRBD2. CDR1 and CDR2 (germline): MGHDK, SYGVNS. The CDR3 loop spans 14 amino acids. The junction had 9 bases not matched to a gene; V was cut back by 2 bases and J by 10 bases. The CDR3 region is CASSEIGTGGLQYF. In DNA form, the CDR3 reads TGTGCCAGCAGTGAAATAGGGACGGGGGGGCTCCAGTACTTC.

This clonotype has at least ten counts. J is TRBJ2-7 and V is TRBV27; no clear D. The germline V and J ends were trimmed by 5 bases and 0 bases, with 14 bases remaining between them. CDR3 length: 15 residues. In germline, CDR1 is MNHEY, CDR2 SMNVEV (reference sequence). The CDR3 DNA reads as TGTGCCAGCAGTCCGTTGGGTACGAACTCCTACGAGCAGTACTTC. Translation: CASSPLGTNSYEQYF.

This clonotype has more than one count but fewer than ten. This sequence joins TRBV20-1 and TRBJ1-5; TRBD1 is a possible D gene (5 bases). Trimming cost V 4 bases and J 6 bases, with 19 bases left between them. The CDR3 extends over 15 amino acids. CDR1 is DFQATT and CDR2 is SNEGSKA in the germline V gene (reference sequence). The CDR3 region has the DNA TGCAGTGCTACCGCGGCCCAGGGAGGCGGTCAGCCCCAGCATTTT. Translation: CSATAAQGGGQPQHF.

The rearrangement uses TRBV12-5 and TRBJ2-5; no clear D gene. The CDR3 has 13 amino acids. The V end was cut by 5 bases, the J end by 4 bases, with 11 bases between. Germline V gives CDR1 LGHNT, CDR2 FRNRAP. The CDR3 sequence is CASGLPVLETQYF. In nucleotides, the CDR3 is TGTGCTAGTGGTCTCCCAGTCCTAGAGACCCAGTACTTC.

The chain links TRBV18 to TRBJ1-2, with 9 bases fitting TRBD1. The CDR3 sequence is 14 residues long. Germline CDR1 KGHSH, CDR2 LQKENI. Trimming removed 3 bases from V and 7 bases from J; junction bases left unmatched: 6. CDR3 nucleotide sequence: TGTGCCAGCTCACCGACAGGGGGTGAGAGTGGCTACACCTTC. Protein product: CASSPTGGESGYTF. The full variable domain, in which reference TRBV18 and TRBJ1-2 provide the parts outside the CDR3, is NAGVMQNPRHLVRRRGQEARLRCSPMKGHSHVYWYRQLPEEGLKFMVYLQKENIIDESGMPKERFSAEFPKEGPSILRIQQVVRGDSAAYFCASSPTGGESGYTFGSGTRLTVV.

This clonotype has ten or more counts. The chain recombines TRBV10-3 with TRBJ2-5; the D gene is possibly TRBD1 (6 bases). The CDR3 has 14 amino acids. The V gene's germline CDR1 is ENHRY and CDR2 SYGVKD. Trimming cost V 0 bases and J 5 bases, with 10 bases left between them. CDR3 amino acids: CAISESTGVETQYF. CDR3 nucleotide sequence: TGTGCCATCAGTGAGTCGACAGGTGTGGAGACCCAGTACTTC.

This clonotype was seen a handful of times. V is TRBV12-3 or TRBV12-4 and J is TRBJ1-6, with D perhaps matching TRBD1 (6 bases). Trimming took 0 bases from V and 10 from J, leaving 13 bases between them. The CDR3 is 15 amino acids. The CDR3 coding sequence is TGTGCCAGCAGTTTAGCAGGGGGAAAAAGGTCACCCCTCCACTTT. Protein sequence: CASSLAGGKRSPLHF.

This clonotype appeared a few times. The V call is TRBV12-3 or TRBV12-4, the J call TRBJ1-2; D might be TRBD1 (5 bases). The CDR3 is 12 residues long. Trimming removed 10 bases at V and 3 bases at J, with 12 bases between. For the CDR3, the DNA is TGTGCCACTACTATGGGGGACTATGGCTACACCTTC. Translating it yields CATTMGDYGYTF.

This clonotype was seen at least ten times. The genes are TRBV20-1 and TRBJ1-2; D possibly corresponds to TRBD1 (6 bases). This CDR3 comprises 12 residues. The germline V gene has CDR1 DFQATT and CDR2 SNEGSKA (reference sequence). Trimming took 5 bases from V and 2 from J, leaving 9 bases between them. The CDR3 DNA is TGCAGTGCTGACCAGGGGAACTATGGCTACACCTTC. This gives the protein CSADQGNYGYTF.

This clonotype was seen a few times. DNA of the CDR3: TGTGCCAGCAGGTATCCGGGACAGGGGGACCTTAGGCAGTACTTC. Translating gives CASRYPGQGDLRQYF. The chain uses TRBV6-1 and TRBJ2-7; 11 bases agree with TRBD1. Germline CDR1 MNHNS, CDR2 SASEGT. The V gene end was trimmed by 6 bases and the J gene end by 9 bases; junction bases not matched to a gene: 13. The length of the CDR3 is 15 residues.

The rearrangement uses TRBV20-1 and TRBJ1-5; D is ambiguous. Germline CDR1 is DFQATT and CDR2 is SNEGSKA (reference sequence). Trimming took off 3 bases at V and 0 bases at J, with 9 bases between the two ends. This CDR3 contains 14 residues. CDR3: CSASLTGSNQPQHF. The CDR3 nucleotides are TGCAGTGCTAGCTTGACGGGTAGCAATCAGCCCCAGCATTTT.

The table lists this clonotype with many counts. The CDR3 here is CASSFPITDTQYF. DNA of the CDR3: TGTGCCAGCAGCTTTCCAATCACAGATACGCAGTATTTT. This sequence joins TRBV5-5 and TRBJ2-3, with D uncertain. V was pared by 2 bases and J by 2 bases, with 6 bases between. The CDR3 extends over 13 amino acids. Looked up from germline, CDR1 is SGHKS and CDR2 is YYEKEE (reference sequence).

The sample holds a few counts of this clonotype. The V and J genes are TRBV5-5 and TRBJ2-5; D ambiguous. In germline, CDR1 is SGHKS, CDR2 YYEKEE (reference sequence). The CDR3 sequence is 13 residues long. Trimming pared 0 bases from V and 4 bases from J, leaving 7 bases between. CDR3 DNA sequence: TGTGCCAGCAGCTTGGCCACAAGAGAGACCCAGTACTTC. Encoded protein: CASSLATRETQYF.